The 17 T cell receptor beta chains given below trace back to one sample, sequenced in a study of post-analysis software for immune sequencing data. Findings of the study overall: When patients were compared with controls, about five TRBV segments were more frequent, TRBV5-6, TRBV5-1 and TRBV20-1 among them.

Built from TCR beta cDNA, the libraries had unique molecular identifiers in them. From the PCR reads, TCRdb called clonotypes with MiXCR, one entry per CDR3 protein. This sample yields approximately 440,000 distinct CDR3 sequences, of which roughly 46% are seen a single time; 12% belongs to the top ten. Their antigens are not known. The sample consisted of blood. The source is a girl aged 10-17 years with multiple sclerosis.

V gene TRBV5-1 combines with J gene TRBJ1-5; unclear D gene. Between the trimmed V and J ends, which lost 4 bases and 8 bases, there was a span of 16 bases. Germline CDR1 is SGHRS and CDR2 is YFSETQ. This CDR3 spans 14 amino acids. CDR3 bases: TGCGCCAGCAGCCCCGGTGAGGGTTGGGAGCCCCAGCATTTT. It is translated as CASSPGEGWEPQHF.

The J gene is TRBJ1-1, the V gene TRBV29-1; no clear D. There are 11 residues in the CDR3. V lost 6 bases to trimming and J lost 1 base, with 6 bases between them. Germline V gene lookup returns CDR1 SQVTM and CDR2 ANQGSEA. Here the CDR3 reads CSVGRNTEAFF. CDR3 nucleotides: TGCAGCGTAGGCAGGAACACTGAAGCTTTCTTT.

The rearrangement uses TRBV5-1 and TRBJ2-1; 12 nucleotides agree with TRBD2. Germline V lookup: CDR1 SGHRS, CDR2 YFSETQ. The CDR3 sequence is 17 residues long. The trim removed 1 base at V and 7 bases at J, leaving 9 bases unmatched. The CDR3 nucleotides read TGCGCCAGCAGCTTGCCCCTAGCGGGAGGGCCGGGGAATGAGCAGTTCTTC. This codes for CASSLPLAGGPGNEQFF.

The CDR3 sequence is CAISGGEGGTDTQYF. The CDR3 nucleotides read TGTGCCATCAGCGGAGGTGAAGGGGGCACAGATACGCAGTATTTT. The chain combines TRBV10-3 with TRBJ2-3; either TRBD1 or TRBD2 may supply D (5 bases each). Trimming removed 6 bases at V and 1 base at J, with 14 bases between. This CDR3 is built from 15 residues. Germline values: CDR1 ENHRY, CDR2 SYGVKD.

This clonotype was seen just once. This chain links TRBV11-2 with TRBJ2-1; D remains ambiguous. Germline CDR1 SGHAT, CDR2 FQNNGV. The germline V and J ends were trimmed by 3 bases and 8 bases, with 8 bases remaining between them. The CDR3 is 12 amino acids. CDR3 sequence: CASSFTRHEQFF. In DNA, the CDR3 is TGTGCCAGCAGCTTCACGAGACATGAGCAGTTCTTC.

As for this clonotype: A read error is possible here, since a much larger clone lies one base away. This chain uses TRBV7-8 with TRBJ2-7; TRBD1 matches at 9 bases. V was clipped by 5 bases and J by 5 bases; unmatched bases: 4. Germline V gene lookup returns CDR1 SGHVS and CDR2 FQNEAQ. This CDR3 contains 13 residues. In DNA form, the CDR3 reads TGTGCCAGCAGCGCCGGGACAGGGAACGAGCAGTACTTC. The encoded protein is CASSAGTGNEQYF.

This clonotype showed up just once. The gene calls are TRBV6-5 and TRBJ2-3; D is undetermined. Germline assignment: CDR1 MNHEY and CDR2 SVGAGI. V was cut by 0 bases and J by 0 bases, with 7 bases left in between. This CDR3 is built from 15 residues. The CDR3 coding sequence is TGTGCCAGCAGTTACTCGGGCCATAGCACAGATACGCAGTATTTT. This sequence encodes CASSYSGHSTDTQYF.

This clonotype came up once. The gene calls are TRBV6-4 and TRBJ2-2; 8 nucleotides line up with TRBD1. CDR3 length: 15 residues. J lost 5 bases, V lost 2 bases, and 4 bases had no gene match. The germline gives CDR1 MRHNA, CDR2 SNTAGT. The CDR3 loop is CASSDGQGATGELFF. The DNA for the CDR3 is TGTGCCAGCAGTGACGGGCAGGGGGCGACCGGGGAGCTGTTTTTT.

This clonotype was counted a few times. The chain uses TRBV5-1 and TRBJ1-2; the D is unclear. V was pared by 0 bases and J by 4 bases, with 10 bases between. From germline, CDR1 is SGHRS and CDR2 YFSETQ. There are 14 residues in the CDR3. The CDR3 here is CASSLEGRRYGYTF. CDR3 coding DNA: TGCGCCAGCAGCTTGGAGGGCAGACGCTATGGCTACACCTTC. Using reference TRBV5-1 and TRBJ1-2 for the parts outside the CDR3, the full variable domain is KAGVTQTPRYLIKTRGQQVTLSCSPISGHRSVSWYQQTPGQGLQFLFEYFSETQRNKGNFPGRFSGRQFSNSRSEMNVSTLELGDSALYLCASSLEGRRYGYTFGSGTRLTVV.

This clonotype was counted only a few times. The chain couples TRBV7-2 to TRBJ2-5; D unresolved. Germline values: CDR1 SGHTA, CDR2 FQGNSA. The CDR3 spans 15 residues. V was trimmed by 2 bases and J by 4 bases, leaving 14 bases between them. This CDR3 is CASSLNSWPGETQYF. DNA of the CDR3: TGTGCCAGCAGCTTAAATTCATGGCCGGGAGAGACCCAGTACTTC.

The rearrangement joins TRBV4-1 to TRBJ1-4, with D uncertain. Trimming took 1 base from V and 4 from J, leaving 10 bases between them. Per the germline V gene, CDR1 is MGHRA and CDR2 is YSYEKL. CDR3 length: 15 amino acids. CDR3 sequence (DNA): TGCGCCAGCAGCCAAGTTGGTGGAGATAATGAAAAACTGTTTTTT. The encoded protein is CASSQVGGDNEKLFF.

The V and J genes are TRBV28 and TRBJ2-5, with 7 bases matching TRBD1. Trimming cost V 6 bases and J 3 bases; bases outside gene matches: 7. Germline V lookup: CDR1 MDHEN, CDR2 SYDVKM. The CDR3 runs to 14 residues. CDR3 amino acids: CASRGAGTEETQYF. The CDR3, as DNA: TGTGCCAGCAGGGGGGCCGGGACAGAAGAGACCCAGTACTTC.

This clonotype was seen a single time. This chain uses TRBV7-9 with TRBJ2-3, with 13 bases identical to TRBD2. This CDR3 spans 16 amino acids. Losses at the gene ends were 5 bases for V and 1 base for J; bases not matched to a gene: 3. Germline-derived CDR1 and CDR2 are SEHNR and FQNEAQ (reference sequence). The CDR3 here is CASSAGLAGRTDTQYF. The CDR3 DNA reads TGTGCCAGCAGCGCGGGACTAGCGGGGCGCACAGATACGCAGTATTTT.

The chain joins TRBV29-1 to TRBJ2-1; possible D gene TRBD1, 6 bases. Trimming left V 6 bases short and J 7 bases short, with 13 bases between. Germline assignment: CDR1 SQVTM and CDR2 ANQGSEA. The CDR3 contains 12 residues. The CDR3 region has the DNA TGCAGCGTGGGACAAGTTTGGAATGAGCAGTTCTTC. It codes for CSVGQVWNEQFF.

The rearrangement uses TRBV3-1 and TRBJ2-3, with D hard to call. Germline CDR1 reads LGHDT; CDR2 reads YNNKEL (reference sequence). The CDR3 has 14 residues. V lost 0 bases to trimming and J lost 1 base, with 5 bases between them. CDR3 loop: CASSQDLGTDTQYF. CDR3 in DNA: TGTGCCAGCAGCCAAGATCTCGGCACAGATACGCAGTATTTT.

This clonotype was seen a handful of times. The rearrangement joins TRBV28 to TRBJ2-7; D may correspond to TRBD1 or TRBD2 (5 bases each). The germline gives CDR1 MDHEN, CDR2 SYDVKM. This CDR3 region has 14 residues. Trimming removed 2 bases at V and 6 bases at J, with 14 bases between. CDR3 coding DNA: TGTGCCAGCAGTTTAGGGGGAGTTCTTTCCGAGCAGTACTTC. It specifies CASSLGGVLSEQYF. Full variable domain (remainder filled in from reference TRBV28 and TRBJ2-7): DVKVTQSSRYLVKRTGEKVFLECVQDMDHENMFWYRQDPGLGLRLIYFSYDVKMKEKGDIPEGYSVSREKKERFSLILESASTNQTSMYLCASSLGGVLSEQYFGPGTRLTVT.

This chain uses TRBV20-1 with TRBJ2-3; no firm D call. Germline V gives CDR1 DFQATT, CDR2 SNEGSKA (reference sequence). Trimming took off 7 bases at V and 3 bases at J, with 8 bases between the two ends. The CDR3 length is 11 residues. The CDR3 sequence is CSVLWTDTQYF. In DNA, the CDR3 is TGCAGTGTCCTTTGGACAGATACGCAGTATTTT.